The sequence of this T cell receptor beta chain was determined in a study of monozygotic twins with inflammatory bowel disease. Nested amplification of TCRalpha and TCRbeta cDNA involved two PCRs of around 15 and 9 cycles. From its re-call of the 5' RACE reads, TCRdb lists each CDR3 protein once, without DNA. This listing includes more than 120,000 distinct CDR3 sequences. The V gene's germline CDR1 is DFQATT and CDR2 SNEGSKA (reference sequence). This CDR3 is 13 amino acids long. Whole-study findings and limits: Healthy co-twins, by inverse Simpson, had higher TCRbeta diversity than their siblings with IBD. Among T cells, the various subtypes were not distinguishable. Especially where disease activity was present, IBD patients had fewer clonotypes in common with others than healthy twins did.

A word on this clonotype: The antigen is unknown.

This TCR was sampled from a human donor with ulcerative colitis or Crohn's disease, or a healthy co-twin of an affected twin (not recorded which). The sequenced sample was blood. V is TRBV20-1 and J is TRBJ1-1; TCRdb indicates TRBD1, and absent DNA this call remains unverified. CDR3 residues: CRASGQRNTEAFF.